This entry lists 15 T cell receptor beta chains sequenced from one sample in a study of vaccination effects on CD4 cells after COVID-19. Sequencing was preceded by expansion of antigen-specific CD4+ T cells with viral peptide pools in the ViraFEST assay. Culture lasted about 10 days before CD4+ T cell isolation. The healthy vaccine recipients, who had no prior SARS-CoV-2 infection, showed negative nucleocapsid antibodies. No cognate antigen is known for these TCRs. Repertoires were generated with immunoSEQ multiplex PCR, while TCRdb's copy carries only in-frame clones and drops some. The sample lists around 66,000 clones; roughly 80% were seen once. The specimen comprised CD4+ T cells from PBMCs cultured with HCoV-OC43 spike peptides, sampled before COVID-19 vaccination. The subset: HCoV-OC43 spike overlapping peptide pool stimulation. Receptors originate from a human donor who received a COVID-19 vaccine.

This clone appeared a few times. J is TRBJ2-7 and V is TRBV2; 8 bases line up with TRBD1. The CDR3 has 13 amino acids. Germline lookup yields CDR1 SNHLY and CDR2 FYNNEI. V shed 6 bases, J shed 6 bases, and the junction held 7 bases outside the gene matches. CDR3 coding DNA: TGTGCCAGCAGGAAATCCGGGACAGGCGAGCAGTACGTC. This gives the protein CASRKSGTGEQYV.

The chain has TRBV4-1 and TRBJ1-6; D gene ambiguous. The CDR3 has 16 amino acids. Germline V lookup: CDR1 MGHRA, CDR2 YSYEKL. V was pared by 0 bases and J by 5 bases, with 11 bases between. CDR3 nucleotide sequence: TGCGCCAGCAGCCAAGATCGGGGTTCAGATAATTCACCCCTCCACTTT. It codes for CASSQDRGSDNSPLHF.

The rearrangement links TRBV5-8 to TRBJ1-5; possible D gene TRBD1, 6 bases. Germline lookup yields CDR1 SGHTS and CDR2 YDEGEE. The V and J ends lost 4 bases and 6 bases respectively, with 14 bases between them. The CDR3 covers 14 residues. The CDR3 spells CASSIQGKRQPQHF. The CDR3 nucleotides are TGTGCCAGCAGCATACAGGGTAAGCGTCAGCCCCAGCATTTT. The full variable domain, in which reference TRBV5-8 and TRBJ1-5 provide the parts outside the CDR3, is EAGVTQSPTHLIKTRGQQATLRCSPISGHTSVYWYQQALGLGLQFLLWYDEGEERNRGNFPPRFSGRQFPNYSSELNVNALELEDSALYLCASSIQGKRQPQHFGDGTRLSIL.

The CDR3: CASIRSGSSSYEQYV. CDR3 DNA sequence: TGTGCCAGCATTCGCTCGGGCAGCAGCTCCTACGAGCAGTACGTC. This sequence joins TRBV28 and TRBJ2-7; D is uncertain. This CDR3 comprises 15 residues. The V end lost 7 bases, the J end lost 0 bases, and 16 bases lay between the germline ends. Germline V gives CDR1 MDHEN, CDR2 SYDVKM.

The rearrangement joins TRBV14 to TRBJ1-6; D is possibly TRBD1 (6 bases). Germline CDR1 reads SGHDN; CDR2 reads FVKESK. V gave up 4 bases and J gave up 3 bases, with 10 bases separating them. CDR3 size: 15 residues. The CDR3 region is CASSPRGNYNSPLHF. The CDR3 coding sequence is TGTGCCAGCAGCCCCAGGGGAAACTATAATTCACCCCTCCACTTT.

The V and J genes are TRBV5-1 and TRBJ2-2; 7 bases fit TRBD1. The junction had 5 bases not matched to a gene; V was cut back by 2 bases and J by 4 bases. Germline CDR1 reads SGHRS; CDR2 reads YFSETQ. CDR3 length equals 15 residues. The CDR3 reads CASSFEGAGTGELFF. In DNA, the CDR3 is TGCGCCAGCAGCTTCGAGGGGGCTGGCACCGGGGAGCTGTTTTTT.

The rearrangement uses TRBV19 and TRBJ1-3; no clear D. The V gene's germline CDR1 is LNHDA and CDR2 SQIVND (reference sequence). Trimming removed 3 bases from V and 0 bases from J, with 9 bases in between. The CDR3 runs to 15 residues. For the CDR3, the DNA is TGTGCCAGTAGTATCGACGTTTACTCTGGAAACACCATATATTTT. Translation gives CASSIDVYSGNTIYF.

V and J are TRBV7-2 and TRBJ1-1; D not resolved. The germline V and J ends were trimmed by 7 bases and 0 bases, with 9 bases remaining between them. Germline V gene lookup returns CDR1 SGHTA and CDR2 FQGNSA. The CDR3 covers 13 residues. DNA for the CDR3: TGTGCCAGCAATACCGGTTTGAACACTGAAGCTTTCTTT. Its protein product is CASNTGLNTEAFF.

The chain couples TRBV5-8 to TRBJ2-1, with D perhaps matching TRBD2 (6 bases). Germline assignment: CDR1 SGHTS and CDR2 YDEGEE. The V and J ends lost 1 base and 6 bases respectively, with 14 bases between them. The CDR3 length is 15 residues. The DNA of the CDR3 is TGTGCCAGCAGCTTGCGTGGGGGAGCGGGCAATGAGCAGTTCTTC. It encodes CASSLRGGAGNEQFF. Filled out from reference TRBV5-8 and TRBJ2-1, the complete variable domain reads EAGVTQSPTHLIKTRGQQATLRCSPISGHTSVYWYQQALGLGLQFLLWYDEGEERNRGNFPPRFSGRQFPNYSSELNVNALELEDSALYLCASSLRGGAGNEQFFGPGTRLTVL.

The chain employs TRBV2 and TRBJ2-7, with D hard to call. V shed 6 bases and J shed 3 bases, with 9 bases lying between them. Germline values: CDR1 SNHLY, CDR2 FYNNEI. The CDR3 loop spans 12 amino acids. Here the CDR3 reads CASSPGRYEQYV. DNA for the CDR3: TGTGCCAGCAGCCCTGGGCGCTACGAGCAGTACGTC.

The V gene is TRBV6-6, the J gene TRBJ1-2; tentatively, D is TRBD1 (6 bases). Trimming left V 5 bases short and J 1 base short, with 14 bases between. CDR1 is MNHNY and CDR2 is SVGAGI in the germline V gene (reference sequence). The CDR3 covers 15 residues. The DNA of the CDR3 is TGTGCCAGCAGTAACCGGGGACAACTTAACTATGGCTACACCTTC. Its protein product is CASSNRGQLNYGYTF.

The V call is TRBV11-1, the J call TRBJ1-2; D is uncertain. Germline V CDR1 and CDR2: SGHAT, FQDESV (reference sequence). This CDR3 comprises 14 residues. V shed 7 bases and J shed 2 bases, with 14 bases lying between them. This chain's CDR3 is CASTPTLGNYGYTF. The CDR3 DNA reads TGTGCCAGCACCCCCACGTTGGGGAACTATGGCTACACCTTC. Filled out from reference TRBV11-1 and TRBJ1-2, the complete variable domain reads EAEVAQSPRYKITEKSQAVAFWCDPISGHATLYWYRQILGQGPELLVQFQDESVVDDSQLPKDRFSAERLKGVDSTLKIQPAELGDSAMYLCASTPTLGNYGYTFGSGTRLTVV.

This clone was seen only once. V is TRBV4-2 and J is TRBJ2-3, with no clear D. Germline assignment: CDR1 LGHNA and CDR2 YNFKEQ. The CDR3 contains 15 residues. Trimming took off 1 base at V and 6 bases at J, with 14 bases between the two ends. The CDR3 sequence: CASSQGTLLADTQYF. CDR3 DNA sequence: TGTGCCAGCAGCCAAGGTACTCTATTGGCGGATACGCAGTATTTT.

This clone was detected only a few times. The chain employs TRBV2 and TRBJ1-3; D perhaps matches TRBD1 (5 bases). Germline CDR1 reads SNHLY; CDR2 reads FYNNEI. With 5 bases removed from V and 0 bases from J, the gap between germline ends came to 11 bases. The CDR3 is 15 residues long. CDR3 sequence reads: CASSPGPSSGNTIYF. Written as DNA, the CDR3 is TGTGCCAGCAGTCCGGGACCCAGCTCTGGAAACACCATATATTTT. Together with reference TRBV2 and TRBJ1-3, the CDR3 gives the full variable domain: EPEVTQTPSHQVTQMGQEVILRCVPISNHLYFYWYRQILGQKVEFLVSFYNNEISEKSEIFDDQFSVERPDGSNFTLKIRSTKLEDSAMYFCASSPGPSSGNTIYFGEGSWLTVV.

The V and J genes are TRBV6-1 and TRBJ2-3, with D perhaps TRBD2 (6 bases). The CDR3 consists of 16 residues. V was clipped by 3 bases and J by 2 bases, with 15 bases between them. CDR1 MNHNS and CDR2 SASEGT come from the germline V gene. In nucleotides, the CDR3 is TGTGCCAGCAGTGATAACGGACCGGGGGTCACAGATACGCAGTATTTT. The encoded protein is CASSDNGPGVTDTQYF.